This T cell receptor beta chain stems from a study of blood T cells in healthy people across ages (dated by TCRdb to the mid-2010s). At the level of the whole study: In model experiments, roughly one uniquely barcoded TCR beta cDNA molecule per two T cells was captured by template switching. To avoid experimental bias, donors of different ages were randomly spread across the sequencing lanes. Using deep sequencing normalized with unique cDNA molecular identifiers, the study measured how TCR beta repertoire diversity changes with age. Four age groups were formed from the donors: young (average 16 years), middle-aged (less than 40), aged (roughly 56) and long-lived (around 82). For two donors (one aged 18 to 29 and one aged 80 or older), the study analyzed two additional independent replicas of 1 million unique cDNA reads from the same blood draw. Results the study describes overall, beyond this receptor: As age increased, observed TCR beta diversity per million T cells dropped in a roughly linear way, and a significant reduction was already evident by age 40. Observed TCR beta diversity correlated strongly with the percentage of naive T cells measured by flow cytometry. Bulk unsorted PBMC profiling prevented conclusive comparison of naive and antigen-experienced compartments. Estimates of total diversity from one million sequenced T cells were regarded as lower bounds and underestimates. Compared with the aged group, the long-lived group had more naive CD4+ T cells, fewer expanded clones and increased TCR diversity, a pattern suggesting age selection. Donor CMV infection status was unknown, potentially confounding age-related changes in expanded clonotypes.

The CDR3 measures 14 amino acids from cysteine to phenylalanine. CDR3 DNA is the only sequence kept; it has 42 bases, read in frame from the first base. From a lookup of the germline V gene, CDR1 and CDR2 are SGDLS and YYNGEE. V is pared back by 2 bases and J by 1 base, with 10 bases lying between the germline termini. Turning to this clonotype: Its antigen remains undetermined. Base qualities are not recorded, but no much larger clone differs from it by a single base.

The library was prepared using 5' RACE. The reads were generated on an Illumina HiSeq 2500. A second PCR of about 6 to 11 cycles was performed with a sample-barcoded 5' primer and a J-beta primer mix. A unique molecular identifier was introduced onto each TCR beta cDNA molecule by a template-switch 5' adaptor carrying 12 random nucleotides. Each sample yielded at least 3 million CDR3-containing paired-end reads. The Mint cDNA synthesis kit, primed by a TRBC-specific oligonucleotide, was used to synthesize first-strand cDNA from all RNA. Following uracil-DNA glycosylase treatment, all cDNA underwent a first 18-cycle PCR with the universal primers M1SS and BC2_uni_R. Processing in the source paper ran as follows. For normalization, 1 million high-quality reads were randomly selected from each sample, with every read carrying a distinct molecular identifier. Instead of being binned into consensus sequences, reads with shared molecular identifiers were discarded. CDR3 identification, clonotype clustering and error correction used MiTCR with a Q25 quality threshold and the strictest error-elimination algorithm. A nonparametric unseen species model with Euler transformation was used to estimate lower-bound total TCR beta diversity. TCRdb reprocessing: public reads trimmed at Q25 with fastp, clones called with MiXCR, in-frame beta chains kept. Rows are combined by CDR3 protein, so each entry shows the most common genes and DNA. Clone size and V and J calls follow TCRdb, not the original study. Within this sample are about 1.7 million distinct CDR3 sequences, with 28% of them counted one time only. The ten top clones hold roughly 8.2% of the sample.

Donors were roughly 40 systemically healthy Caucasian individuals from Russia aged roughly 6 to 90 years. Each donor gave ten milliliters of peripheral blood, collected into EDTA-treated Vacutainer tubes. PBMCs were isolated by Ficoll-Paque density-gradient centrifugation, with at least 6.5 million obtained per sample. Trizol reagent was used to extract total RNA from the PBMCs, yielding at least 5 micrograms per sample. Naive CD45RAhigh/CD27high T cell percentages were measured by flow cytometry on a PBMC aliquot from every donor. The rearrangement joined TRBV9 to TRBJ2-7; a tentative D match to TRBD1 spans 5 bases. This sequence originates from a woman between 25 and 40 years old in good health. Sample: blood. The CDR3 is CASSVNRLSYEQYF. The nucleotides read TGTGCCAGCAGCGTTAACAGGTTATCCTACGAGCAGTACTTC.